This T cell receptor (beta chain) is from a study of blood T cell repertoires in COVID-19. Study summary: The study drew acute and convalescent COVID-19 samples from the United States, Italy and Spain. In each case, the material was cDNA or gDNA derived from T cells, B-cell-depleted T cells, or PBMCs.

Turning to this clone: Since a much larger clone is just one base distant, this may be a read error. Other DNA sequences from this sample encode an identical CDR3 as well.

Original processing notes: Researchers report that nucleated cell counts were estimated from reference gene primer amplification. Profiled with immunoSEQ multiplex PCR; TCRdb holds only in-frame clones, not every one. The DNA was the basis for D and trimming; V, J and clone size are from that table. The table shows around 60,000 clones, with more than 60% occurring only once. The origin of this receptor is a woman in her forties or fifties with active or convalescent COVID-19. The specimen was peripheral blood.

This chain's CDR3 is CASSFQGNTEAFF. The CDR3 DNA reads TGTGCCAGCAGTTTTCAGGGGAACACTGAAGCTTTCTTT. The chain employs TRBV12-3 or TRBV12-4 and TRBJ1-1; D is possibly TRBD1 (5 bases). The CDR3 covers 13 residues. The germline V and J ends were trimmed by 3 bases and 1 base, with 6 bases remaining between them.